The clone carrying this T cell receptor (beta chain) was detected only a few times. Its cognate antigen is unknown. The sample originates from a study of CD8+ T cells in alopecia areata. Study-wide results and limits: Lesional scalp, especially alopecia totalis/universalis, showed higher clonality than normal scalp. Mice showed clearer TCR sharing than patients did, a gap that was possibly HLA-related.

This CDR3 is built from 15 residues. Per germline, CDR1 SGDLS and CDR2 YYNGEE. Trimming at V came to 3 bases and at J to 1 base, leaving 2 bases not matched to a gene. Investigators isolated RNA and reverse transcribed it into cDNA to act as the sequencing template. The table came from immunoSEQ multiplex PCR; TCRdb's copy has only in-frame clones and leaves some out. The top ten hold 36% of the sample, which has around 150,000 clones, less than 65% seen once. The chain links TRBV9 to TRBJ2-3, with 10 bases aligning to TRBD2. Sequencing was done on a sample of CD8+ T cells sorted from blood. This clonotype originated in a human donor in good health. The DNA of the CDR3 is TGTGCCAGCAGCGGGACTAGCGGCCGCACAGATACGCAGTATTTT. Amino acid sequence: CASSGTSGRTDTQYF.